The rows below give T cell receptor beta chains drawn from one sample of a study of blood T cell repertoires in COVID-19. Sequencing used immunoSEQ multiplex PCR; TCRdb keeps in-frame clones, though not all of them. The profile shows under 300,000 clones, roughly 89% of them singletons. Material for sequencing was peripheral blood. All receptors derive from a woman aged 30 to 39 with active or convalescent COVID-19. Both conserved end residues are part of each CDR3. D genes are given only for firm matches.

V gene,D gene,J gene,CDR3 protein,CDR3 DNA
TRBV29-1,-,TRBJ1-5,CRTRLIHSNQPQHF,TGCAGGACCAGACTGATACATAGCAATCAGCCCCAGCATTTT
TRBV4-2,TRBD1,TRBJ2-7,CASSTDPGQGASEQYF,TGTGCCAGCAGCACCGACCCGGGACAGGGGGCTAGCGAGCAGTACTTC
TRBV20-1,-,TRBJ1-4,CSASLAGSEKLFF,TGCAGTGCTAGTTTGGCAGGGTCCGAAAAACTGTTTTTT
TRBV30,TRBD1,TRBJ2-5,CAWGDRGETQYF,TGTGCCTGGGGGGACAGAGGGGAGACCCAGTACTTC
TRBV9,-,TRBJ2-2,CASSVGAAGGELFF,TGTGCCAGCAGCGTAGGGGCCGCGGGCGGGGAGCTGTTTTTT
TRBV27,TRBD2,TRBJ2-5,CASSSKLPTSGETQYF,TGTGCCAGCAGTTCTAAACTGCCAACTAGCGGGGAGACCCAGTACTTC
TRBV7-7,TRBD2,TRBJ2-1,CASSPGTSGKNEQFF,TGTGCTAGCAGCCCCGGGACTAGCGGAAAAAATGAGCAGTTCTTC
TRBV28,TRBD1,TRBJ1-5,CASSGQARDQPQHF,TGTGCCAGCAGTGGACAGGCAAGGGATCAGCCCCAGCATTTT
TRBV15,TRBD1,TRBJ1-2,CATSKLSGTGGLSYGYTF,TGTGCCACCAGCAAACTCTCCGGGACAGGGGGTTTGAGCTATGGCTACACCTTC
TRBV6-1,TRBD1,TRBJ2-7,CASSEAQGVNNYEQYF,TGTGCCAGCAGTGAAGCACAGGGGGTTAATAACTACGAGCAGTACTTC
TRBV28,TRBD2,TRBJ2-1,CASSTSLAGSSYNEQFF,TGTGCCAGCAGTACGTCTCTAGCGGGGAGCTCCTACAATGAGCAGTTCTTC
TRBV18,-,TRBJ2-3,CASLATDTQYF,TGTGCCAGCTTAGCCACAGATACGCAGTATTTT
TRBV20-1,TRBD2,TRBJ2-1,CSASSGGPGYNEQFF,TGCAGTGCTAGTAGCGGGGGGCCCGGATACAATGAGCAGTTCTTC
TRBV3-1/TRBV3-2,-,TRBJ1-3,CASRDGWRSDTIYF,TGTGCCAGTCGCGACGGCTGGCGGTCGGACACCATATATTTT
TRBV19,-,TRBJ2-1,CASSIQGGFFSYNEQFF,TGTGCCAGTAGTATACAGGGTGGGTTCTTCTCCTACAATGAGCAGTTCTTC
TRBV9,TRBD1,TRBJ1-4,CASSARQGENEKLFF,TGTGCCAGCAGCGCACGACAGGGGGAGAATGAAAAACTGTTTTTT
TRBV7-2,TRBD1,TRBJ1-2,CASSFESGTGGYGYTF,TGTGCCAGCAGCTTTGAGTCCGGGACAGGGGGCTATGGCTACACCTTC
TRBV10-3,TRBD1,TRBJ2-3,CAIAGTGLSSTDTQYF,TGTGCCATCGCCGGGACAGGGCTGTCTAGCACAGATACGCAGTATTTT
TRBV6-5,-,TRBJ1-2,CASTVLRGVDGYTF,TGTGCCAGCACCGTCTTACGGGGGGTGGATGGCTACACCTTC
TRBV11-2,-,TRBJ2-2,CASSFHFGTWGRVAGELFF,-
TRBV15,TRBD1,TRBJ2-1,CATSKPQGAVDEQFF,TGTGCCACCAGCAAACCACAGGGGGCTGTTGATGAGCAGTTCTTC
TRBV19,TRBD1,TRBJ1-5,CASSIVHTGVSNQPQHF,TGTGCCAGTAGTATAGTCCACACAGGGGTTAGCAATCAGCCCCAGCATTTT